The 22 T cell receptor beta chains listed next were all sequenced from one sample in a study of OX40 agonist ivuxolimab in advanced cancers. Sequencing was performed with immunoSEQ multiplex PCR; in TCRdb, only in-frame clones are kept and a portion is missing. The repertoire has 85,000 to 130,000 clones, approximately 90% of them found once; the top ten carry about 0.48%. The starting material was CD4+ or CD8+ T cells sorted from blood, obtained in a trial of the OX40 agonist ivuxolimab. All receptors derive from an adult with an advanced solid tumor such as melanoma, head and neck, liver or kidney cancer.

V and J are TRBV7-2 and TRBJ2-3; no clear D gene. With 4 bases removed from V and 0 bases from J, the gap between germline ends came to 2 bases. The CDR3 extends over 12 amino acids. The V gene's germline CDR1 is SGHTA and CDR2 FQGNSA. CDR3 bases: TGTGCCAGCAGCTCCAGCACAGATACGCAGTATTTT. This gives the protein CASSSSTDTQYF. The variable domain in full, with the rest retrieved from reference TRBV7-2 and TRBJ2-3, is GAGVSQSPSNKVTEKGKDVELRCDPISGHTALYWYRQSLGQGLEFLIYFQGNSAPDKSGLPSDRFSAERTGGSVSTLTIQRTQQEDSAVYLCASSSSTDTQYFGPGTRLTVL.

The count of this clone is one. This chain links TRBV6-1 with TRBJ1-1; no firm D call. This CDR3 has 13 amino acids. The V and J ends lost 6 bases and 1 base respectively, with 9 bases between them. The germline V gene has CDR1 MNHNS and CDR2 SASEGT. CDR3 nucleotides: TGTGCCAGCAGAGAGAATTCGAACACTGAAGCTTTCTTT. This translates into CASRENSNTEAFF.

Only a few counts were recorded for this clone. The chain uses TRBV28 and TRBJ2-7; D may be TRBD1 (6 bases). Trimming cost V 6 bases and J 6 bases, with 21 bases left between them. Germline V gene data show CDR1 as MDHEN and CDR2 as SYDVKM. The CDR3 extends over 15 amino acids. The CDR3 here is CASSPGTKTRSEQYF. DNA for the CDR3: TGTGCCAGCAGCCCCGGGACAAAAACTCGGAGCGAGCAGTACTTC.

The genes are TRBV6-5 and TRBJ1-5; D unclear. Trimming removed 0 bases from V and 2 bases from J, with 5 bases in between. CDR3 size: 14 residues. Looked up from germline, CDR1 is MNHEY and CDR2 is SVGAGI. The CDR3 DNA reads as TGTGCCAGCAGTTACTCGGTGGGCAATCAGCCCCAGCATTTT. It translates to CASSYSVGNQPQHF.

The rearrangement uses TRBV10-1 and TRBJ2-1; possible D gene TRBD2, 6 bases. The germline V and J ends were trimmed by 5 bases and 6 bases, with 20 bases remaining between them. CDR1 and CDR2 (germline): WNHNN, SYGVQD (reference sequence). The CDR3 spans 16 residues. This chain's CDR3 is CASSSSEGVVVNEQFF. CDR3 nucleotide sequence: TGCGCCAGCAGTAGCTCGGAGGGAGTAGTGGTCAATGAGCAGTTCTTC.

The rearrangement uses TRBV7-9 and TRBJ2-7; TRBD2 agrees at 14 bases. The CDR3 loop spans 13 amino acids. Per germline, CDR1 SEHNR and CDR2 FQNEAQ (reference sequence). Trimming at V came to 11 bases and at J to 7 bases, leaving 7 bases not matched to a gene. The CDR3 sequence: CAGGLAGVREQYF. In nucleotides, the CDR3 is TGTGCCGGGGGACTAGCGGGGGTCCGGGAGCAGTACTTC.

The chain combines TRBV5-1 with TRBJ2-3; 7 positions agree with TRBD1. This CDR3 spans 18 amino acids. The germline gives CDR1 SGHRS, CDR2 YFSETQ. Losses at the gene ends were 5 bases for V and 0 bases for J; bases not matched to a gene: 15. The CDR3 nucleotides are TGCGCCAGCAGTCAGACGAAGGGACAGCTAACTAGCACAGATACGCAGTATTTT. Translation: CASSQTKGQLTSTDTQYF.

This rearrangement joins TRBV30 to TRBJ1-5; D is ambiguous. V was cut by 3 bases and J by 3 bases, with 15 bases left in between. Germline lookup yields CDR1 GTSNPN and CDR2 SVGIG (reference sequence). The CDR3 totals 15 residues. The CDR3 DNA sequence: TGTGCCTGGAGCGGTGGACCGCTTGACAATCAGCCCCAGCATTTT. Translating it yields CAWSGGPLDNQPQHF.

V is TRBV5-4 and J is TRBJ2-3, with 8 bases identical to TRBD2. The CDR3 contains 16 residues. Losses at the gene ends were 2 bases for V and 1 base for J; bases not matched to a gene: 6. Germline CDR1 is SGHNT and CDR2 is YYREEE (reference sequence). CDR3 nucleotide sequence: TGTGCCAGCAGCTTACGTAGCGGGGTGGGCACAGATACGCAGTATTTT. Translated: CASSLRSGVGTDTQYF.

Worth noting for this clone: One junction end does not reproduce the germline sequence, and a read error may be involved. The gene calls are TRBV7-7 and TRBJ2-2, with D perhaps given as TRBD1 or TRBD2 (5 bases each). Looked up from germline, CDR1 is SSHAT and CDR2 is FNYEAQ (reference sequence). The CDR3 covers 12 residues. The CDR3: CASSFEGSGLFF. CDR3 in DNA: TGTGCTAGCAGCTTCGAGGGGAGTGGGCTGTTTTTT.

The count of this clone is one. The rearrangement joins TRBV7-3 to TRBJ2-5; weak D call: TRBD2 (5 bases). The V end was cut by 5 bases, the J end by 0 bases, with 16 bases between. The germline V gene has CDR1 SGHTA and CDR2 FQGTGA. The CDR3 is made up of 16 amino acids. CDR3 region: CASSHRLRGYQETQYF. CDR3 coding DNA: TGTGCCAGCAGCCACCGACTCCGAGGGTACCAAGAGACCCAGTACTTC.

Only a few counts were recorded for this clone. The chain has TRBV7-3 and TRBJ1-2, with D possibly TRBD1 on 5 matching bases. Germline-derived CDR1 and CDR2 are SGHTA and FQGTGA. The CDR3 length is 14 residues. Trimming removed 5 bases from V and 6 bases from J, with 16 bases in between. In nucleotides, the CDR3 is TGTGCCAGCAGCCCGACAGTGCGCGCTGATGGCTACACCTTC. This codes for CASSPTVRADGYTF.

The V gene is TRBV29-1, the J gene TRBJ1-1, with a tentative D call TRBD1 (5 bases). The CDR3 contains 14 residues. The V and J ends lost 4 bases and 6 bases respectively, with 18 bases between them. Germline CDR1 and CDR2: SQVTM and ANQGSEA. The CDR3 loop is CSVGFGQGLSEAFF. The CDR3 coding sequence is TGCAGCGTTGGATTTGGTCAGGGTCTTTCTGAAGCTTTCTTT. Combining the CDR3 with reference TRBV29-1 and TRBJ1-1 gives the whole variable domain SAVISQKPSRDICQRGTSLTIQCQVDSQVTMMFWYRQQPGQSLTLIATANQGSEATYESGFVIDKFPISRPNLTFSTLTVSNMSPEDSSIYLCSVGFGQGLSEAFFGQGTRLTVV.

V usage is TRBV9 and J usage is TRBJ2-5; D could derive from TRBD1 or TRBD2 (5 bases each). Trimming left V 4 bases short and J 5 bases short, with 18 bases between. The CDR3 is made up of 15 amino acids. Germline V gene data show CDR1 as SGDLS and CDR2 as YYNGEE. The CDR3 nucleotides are TGTGCCAGCAGCTCCTCCGGGGCCCTGGGGGAGACCCAGTACTTC. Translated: CASSSSGALGETQYF. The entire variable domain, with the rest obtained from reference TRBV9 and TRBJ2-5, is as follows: DSGVTQTPKHLITATGQRVTLRCSPRSGDLSVYWYQQSLDQGLQFLIQYYNGEERAKGNILERFSAQQFPDLHSELNLSSLELGDSALYFCASSSSGALGETQYFGPGTRLLVL.

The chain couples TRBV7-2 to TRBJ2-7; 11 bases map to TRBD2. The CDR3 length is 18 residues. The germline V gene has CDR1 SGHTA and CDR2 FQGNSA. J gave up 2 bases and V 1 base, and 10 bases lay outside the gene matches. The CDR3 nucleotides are TGTGCCAGCAGCTTAGTTCTAGCGGGGGGCAAGACTACCTACGAGCAGTACTTC. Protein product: CASSLVLAGGKTTYEQYF.

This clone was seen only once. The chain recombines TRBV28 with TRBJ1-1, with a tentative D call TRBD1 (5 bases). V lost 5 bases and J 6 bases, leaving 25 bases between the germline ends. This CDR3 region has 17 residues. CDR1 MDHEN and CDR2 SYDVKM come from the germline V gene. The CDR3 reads CASSLRDVDISKAEAFF. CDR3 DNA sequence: TGTGCCAGCAGTCTCCGGGACGTCGATATCTCAAAGGCTGAAGCTTTCTTT.

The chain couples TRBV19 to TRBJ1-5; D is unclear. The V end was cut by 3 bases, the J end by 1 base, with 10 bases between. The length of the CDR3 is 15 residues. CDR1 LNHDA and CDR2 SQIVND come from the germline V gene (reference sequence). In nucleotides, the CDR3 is TGTGCCAGTAGTATGGTCGCGGGAAGCAATCAGCCCCAGCATTTT. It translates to CASSMVAGSNQPQHF.

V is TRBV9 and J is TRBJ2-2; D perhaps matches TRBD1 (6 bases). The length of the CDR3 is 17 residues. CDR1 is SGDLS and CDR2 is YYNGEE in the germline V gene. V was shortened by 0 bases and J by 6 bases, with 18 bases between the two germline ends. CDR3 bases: TGTGCCAGCAGCGTAGCTGGGCAGGGGCGCTTGGCCGGGGAGCTGTTTTTT. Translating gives CASSVAGQGRLAGELFF. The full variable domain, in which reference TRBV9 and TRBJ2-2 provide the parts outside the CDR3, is DSGVTQTPKHLITATGQRVTLRCSPRSGDLSVYWYQQSLDQGLQFLIQYYNGEERAKGNILERFSAQQFPDLHSELNLSSLELGDSALYFCASSVAGQGRLAGELFFGEGSRLTVL.

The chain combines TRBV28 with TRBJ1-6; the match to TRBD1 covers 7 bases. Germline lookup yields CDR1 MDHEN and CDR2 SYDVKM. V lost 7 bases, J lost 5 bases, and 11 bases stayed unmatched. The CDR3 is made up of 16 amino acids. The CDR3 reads CASTALQGLNNSPLHF. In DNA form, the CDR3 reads TGTGCCAGCACCGCACTACAGGGGTTAAATAATTCACCCCTCCACTTT.

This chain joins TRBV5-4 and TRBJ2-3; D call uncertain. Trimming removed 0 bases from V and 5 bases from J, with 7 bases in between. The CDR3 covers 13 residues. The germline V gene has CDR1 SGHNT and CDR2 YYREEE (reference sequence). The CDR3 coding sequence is TGTGCCAGCAGCTTGGAAAAGCAAGATACGCAGTATTTT. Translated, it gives CASSLEKQDTQYF.

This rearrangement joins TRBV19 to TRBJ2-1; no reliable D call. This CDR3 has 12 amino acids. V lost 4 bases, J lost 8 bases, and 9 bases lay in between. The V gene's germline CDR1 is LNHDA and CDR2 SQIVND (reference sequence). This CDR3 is CASSTSGHEQFF. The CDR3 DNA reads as TGTGCCAGTAGTACGTCCGGGCATGAGCAGTTCTTC.

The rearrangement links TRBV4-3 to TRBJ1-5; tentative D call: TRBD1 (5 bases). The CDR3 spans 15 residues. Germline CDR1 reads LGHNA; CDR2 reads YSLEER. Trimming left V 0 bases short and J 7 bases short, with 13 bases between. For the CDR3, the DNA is TGCGCCAGCAGCCAAGATCCGGGACCTGGGCAGCCCCAGCATTTT. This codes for CASSQDPGPGQPQHF.